The rows below give T cell receptor beta chains drawn from one sample of a study of blood T cell repertoires in COVID-19. Data came from immunoSEQ multiplex PCR; TCRdb stores just in-frame clones and leaves some out. The top ten hold 5.5% to 7% of the sample, which has roughly 150,000 clones, 78% seen once. The material sequenced was PBMCs or T cells enriched from blood (not recorded which). The receptors derive from a woman aged 45-60 years who had recovered from COVID-19. Each CDR3 is given with its conserved first and last residue. Fields, in order: D gene, V gene, clone size, J gene, CDR3 protein, CDR3 DNA. The D gene is left open where the match is weak. Clone size is stated in some rows and not others, as once, few, many or a class when expanded.

-	TRBV16	-	TRBJ2-7	CASSRGLDYEQYF	TGTGCCAGCAGCCGTGGACTGGACTACGAGCAGTACTTC
TRBD1	TRBV7-8	-	TRBJ1-4	CASSPQRDRSEKLFF	TGTGCCAGCAGCCCGCAACGGGACAGGAGTGAAAAACTGTTTTTT
-	TRBV20-1	-	TRBJ1-5	CSASSSRGQHF	TGCAGTGCTTCCTCCTCACGGGGCCAGCATTTT
TRBD1	TRBV28	many	TRBJ1-4	CASSLRAGQGKEFTNEKLFF	TGTGCCAGCAGTTTAAGAGCGGGACAGGGGAAAGAGTTCACTAATGAAAAACTGTTTTTT
-	TRBV18	-	TRBJ1-2	CASSPPAGSPLTNYGYTF	TGTGCCAGCTCACCACCGGCAGGGTCTCCCCTTACTAACTATGGCTACACCTTC
-	TRBV12-3/TRBV12-4	-	TRBJ1-2	CASSFGGDYGYTF	TGTGCCAGCAGTTTTGGGGGGGACTATGGCTACACCTTC
-	TRBV9	-	TRBJ1-2	CASSVEGPYGYTF	TGTGCCAGCAGCGTCGAGGGTCCGTATGGCTACACCTTC
TRBD1	TRBV24-1	-	TRBJ1-1	CATSDSRGTGTEAFF	TGTGCCACCAGTGACTCCAGGGGGACGGGCACTGAAGCTTTCTTT
TRBD1	TRBV18	-	TRBJ2-5	CASSPSQGAGETQYF	TGTGCCAGCTCACCGTCCCAGGGGGCCGGGGAGACCCAGTACTTC
TRBD1	TRBV30	-	TRBJ1-6	CAWSTDRGHLPRNSPLHF	TGTGCCTGGAGCACGGACAGGGGCCACCTCCCAAGGAATTCACCCCTCCACTTT
TRBD1	TRBV19	-	TRBJ2-5	CASSITTGTGYQETQYF	TGTGCCAGTAGTATCACCACCGGGACAGGGTACCAAGAGACCCAGTACTTC
-	TRBV7-6	-	TRBJ1-5	CASSLWAGNQPQHF	TGTGCCAGCAGCTTATGGGCAGGGAATCAGCCCCAGCATTTT
-	TRBV7-8	-	TRBJ2-5	CASSLDRDQETQYF	TGTGCCAGCAGCTTAGACAGGGACCAAGAGACCCAGTACTTC
-	TRBV4-2	-	TRBJ1-1	CASSQEAGVSTEAFF	TGTGCCAGCAGCCAAGAGGCAGGGGTAAGCACTGAAGCTTTCTTT
-	TRBV7-8	-	TRBJ2-1	CASSHEGRSEQFF	TGTGCCAGCAGCCACGAGGGCAGGAGTGAGCAGTTCTTC
-	TRBV29-1	-	TRBJ1-2	CSARQDPYGYTF	TGCAGCGCCCGACAGGACCCCTATGGCTACACCTTC
-	TRBV10-3	-	TRBJ1-2	CAISSLLADYGYTF	TGTGCCATCAGTTCTCTACTTGCGGACTATGGCTACACCTTC
-	TRBV11-1	few	TRBJ1-1	CASSGAGRPNTEAFF	TGTGCCAGCAGCGGAGCGGGACGGCCTAACACTGAAGCTTTCTTT
-	TRBV29-1	once	TRBJ2-5	CSGEQDKQETQYF	TGCAGCGGGGAACAGGACAAGCAAGAGACCCAGTACTTC
-	TRBV28	few	TRBJ1-3	CASSLATGFSGNTIYF	TGTGCCAGCAGTTTGGCGACAGGCTTCTCTGGAAACACCATATATTTT
TRBD1	TRBV18	-	TRBJ1-5	CASSPDRAIHQPQHF	TGTGCCAGCTCACCAGACAGGGCTATACATCAGCCCCAGCATTTT
-	TRBV5-1	-	TRBJ1-4	CASSLRGLQEKLFF	TGCGCCAGCAGCTTGAGGGGACTTCAAGAAAAACTGTTTTTT